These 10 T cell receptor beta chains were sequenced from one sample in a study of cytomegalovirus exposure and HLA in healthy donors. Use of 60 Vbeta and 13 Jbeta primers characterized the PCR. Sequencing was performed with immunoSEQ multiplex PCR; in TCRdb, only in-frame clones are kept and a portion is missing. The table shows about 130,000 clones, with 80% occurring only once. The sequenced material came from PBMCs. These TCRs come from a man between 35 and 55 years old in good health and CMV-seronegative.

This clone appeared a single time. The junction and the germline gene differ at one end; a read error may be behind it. CDR3 loop: CSSSLTGNEQFF. In DNA form, the CDR3 reads TGTTCCAGCAGCTTAACAGGGAATGAGCAGTTCTTC. V and J are TRBV7-9 and TRBJ2-1; a weak D match, TRBD1 (6 bases). This CDR3 is built from 12 residues. Germline V lookup: CDR1 SEHNR, CDR2 FQNEAQ (reference sequence). Drawing the rest from reference TRBV7-9 and TRBJ2-1, the complete variable domain is DTGVSQNPRHKITKRGQNVTFRCDPISEHNRLYWYRQTLGQGPEFLTYFQNEAQLEKSRLLSDRFSAERPKGSFSTLEIQRTEQGDSAMYLCSSSLTGNEQFFGPGTRLTVL.

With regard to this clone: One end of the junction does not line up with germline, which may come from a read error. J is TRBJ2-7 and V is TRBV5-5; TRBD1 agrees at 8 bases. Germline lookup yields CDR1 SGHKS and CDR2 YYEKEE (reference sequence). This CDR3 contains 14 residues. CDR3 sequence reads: CASSRDRLLYGQYF. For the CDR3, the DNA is TGTGCCAGCAGCCGGGACAGGCTACTTTACGGGCAGTACTTC.

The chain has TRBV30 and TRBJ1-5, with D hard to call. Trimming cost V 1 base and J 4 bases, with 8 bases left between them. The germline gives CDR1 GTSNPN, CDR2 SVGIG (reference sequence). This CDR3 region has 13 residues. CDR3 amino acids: CAWSAGLNQPQHF. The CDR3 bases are TGTGCCTGGAGTGCAGGACTTAATCAGCCCCAGCATTTT.

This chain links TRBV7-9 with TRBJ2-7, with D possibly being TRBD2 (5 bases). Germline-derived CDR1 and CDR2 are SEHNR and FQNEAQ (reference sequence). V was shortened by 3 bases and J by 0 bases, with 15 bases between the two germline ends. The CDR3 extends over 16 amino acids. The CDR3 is CASSFWGNGDSYEQYF. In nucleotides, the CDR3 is TGTGCCAGCAGCTTCTGGGGAAACGGGGACTCCTACGAGCAGTACTTC.

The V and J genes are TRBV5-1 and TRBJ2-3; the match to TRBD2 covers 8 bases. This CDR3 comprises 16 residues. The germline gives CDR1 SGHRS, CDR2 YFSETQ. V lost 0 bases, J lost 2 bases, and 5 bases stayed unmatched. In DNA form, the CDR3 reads TGCGCCAGCAGCTTGGGGACTAGCAGGTACACAGATACGCAGTATTTT. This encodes CASSLGTSRYTDTQYF. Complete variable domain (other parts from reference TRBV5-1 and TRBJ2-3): KAGVTQTPRYLIKTRGQQVTLSCSPISGHRSVSWYQQTPGQGLQFLFEYFSETQRNKGNFPGRFSGRQFSNSRSEMNVSTLELGDSALYLCASSLGTSRYTDTQYFGPGTRLTVL.

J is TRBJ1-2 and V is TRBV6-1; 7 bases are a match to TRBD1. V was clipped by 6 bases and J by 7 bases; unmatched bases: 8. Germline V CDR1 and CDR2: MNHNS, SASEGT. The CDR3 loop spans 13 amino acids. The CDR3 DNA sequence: TGTGCCAGCAGCCCGCGACAGGGCCTTGGCTACACCTTC. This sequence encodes CASSPRQGLGYTF.

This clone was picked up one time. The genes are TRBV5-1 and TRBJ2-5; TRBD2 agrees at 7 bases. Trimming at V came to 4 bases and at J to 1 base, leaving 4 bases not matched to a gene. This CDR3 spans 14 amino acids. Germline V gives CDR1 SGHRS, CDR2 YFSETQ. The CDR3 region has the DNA TGCGCCAGCAGCAACCCTAGCGGCCAAGAGACCCAGTACTTC. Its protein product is CASSNPSGQETQYF.

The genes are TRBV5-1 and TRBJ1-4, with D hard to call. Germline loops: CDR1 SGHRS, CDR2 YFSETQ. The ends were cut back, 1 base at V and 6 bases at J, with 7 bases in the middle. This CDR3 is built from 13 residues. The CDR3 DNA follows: TGCGCCAGCAGCTTGACCACAGATGAAAAACTGTTTTTT. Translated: CASSLTTDEKLFF.

DNA for the CDR3: TGTGCCATCTCGGGGGGTTTGGCCAAAAACATTCAGTACTTC. This codes for CAISGGLAKNIQYF. This chain uses TRBV10-3 with TRBJ2-4, with 7 positions matching TRBD2. The CDR3 is made up of 14 amino acids. V gave up 8 bases and J gave up 1 base; unmatched junction bases: 5. Germline loops: CDR1 ENHRY, CDR2 SYGVKD.

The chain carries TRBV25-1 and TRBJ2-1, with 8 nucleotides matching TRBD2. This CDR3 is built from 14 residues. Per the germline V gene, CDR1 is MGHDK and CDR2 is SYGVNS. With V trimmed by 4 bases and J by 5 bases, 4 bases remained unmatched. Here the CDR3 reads CASSVVAGHNEQFF. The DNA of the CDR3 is TGTGCCAGCAGTGTGGTAGCGGGGCACAATGAGCAGTTCTTC.